These T cell receptor beta chains were read from a single sample in a study of pediatric ulcerative colitis. The data were produced by immunoSEQ multiplex PCR, yet TCRdb's version contains in-frame clones alone and is incomplete. The sample includes fewer than 12,000 clones, roughly 82% seen only once; the top ten take about 4.3%. Sequenced: gut tissue. These receptors were collected from a girl aged 10 to 17 who was a control in a study of pediatric ulcerative colitis. Each CDR3 is given with its conserved first and last residue. The D gene is left open where the match is weak. A row's size may be missing; if present it is once, few, many or a size class.

length	J	D	size	V	CDR3	DNA
17	TRBJ2-1	TRBD2	.	TRBV7-2	CASSSGTSGSSYNEQFF	TGTGCCAGCAGCTCAGGGACTAGCGGGAGCTCCTACAATGAGCAGTTCTTC
13	TRBJ2-7	.	.	TRBV4-2	CASSQEGSSEQYF	TGTGCCAGCAGCCAAGAAGGCTCTAGCGAGCAGTACTTC
14	TRBJ2-3	TRBD2	.	TRBV5-5	CASSPGGITDTQYF	TGTGCCAGCAGCCCCGGGGGGATCACAGATACGCAGTATTTT
14	TRBJ2-1	TRBD1	.	TRBV18	CASSQLTGGDEQFF	TGTGCCAGCTCACAGCTGACAGGGGGAGATGAGCAGTTCTTC
15	TRBJ1-5	TRBD1	.	TRBV19	CASSAGTGGRQPQHF	TGTGCCAGTAGTGCCGGGACAGGGGGCCGGCAGCCCCAGCATTTT
12	TRBJ2-7	.	.	TRBV4-2	CASSRDNYEQYF	TGTGCCAGCAGCCGGGACAACTACGAGCAGTACTTC
15	TRBJ2-1	TRBD2	.	TRBV7-2	CASSFLAGVSNEQFF	TGTGCCAGCAGCTTCCTAGCGGGAGTGAGCAATGAGCAGTTCTTC
14	TRBJ2-2	.	.	TRBV28	CASSLEFNTGELFF	TGTGCCAGCAGTTTGGAGTTTAACACCGGGGAGCTGTTTTTT
18	TRBJ2-3	TRBD2	.	TRBV28	CASSPGGGLAGVVGTQYF	TGTGCCAGCAGTCCGGGAGGGGGTTTAGCGGGAGTAGTGGGTACGCAGTATTTT
14	TRBJ1-2	TRBD1	.	TRBV5-4	CASRRPGGRYGYTF	TGTGCCAGCAGGAGGCCAGGGGGAAGATATGGCTACACCTTC
12	TRBJ1-1	.	.	TRBV5-1	CASSLSDTEAFF	TGCGCCAGCAGCTTGAGTGATACTGAAGCTTTCTTT
16	TRBJ2-3	.	.	TRBV27	CASSPDRSASTDTQYF	TGTGCCAGCAGTCCCGACAGATCAGCTAGCACAGATACGCAGTATTTT
12	TRBJ2-1	.	.	TRBV4-2	CASSQVGYEQFF	TGTGCCAGCAGCCAAGTAGGGTATGAGCAGTTCTTC
12	TRBJ2-1	.	.	TRBV2	CASSDSVNEQFF	TGTGCCAGCAGTGACTCGGTCAATGAGCAGTTCTTC
15	TRBJ2-2	.	once	TRBV9	CASSVEGGYTGELFF	TGTGCCAGCAGCGTAGAGGGGGGGTACACCGGGGAGCTGTTTTTT
14	TRBJ1-5	.	.	TRBV4-1	CASSQTGTNQPQHF	TGCGCCAGCAGCCAAACCGGGACGAATCAGCCCCAGCATTTT
15	TRBJ1-1	TRBD1	.	TRBV19	CASSIGAGGNTEAFF	TGTGCCAGTAGTATAGGAGCAGGGGGGAACACCGAAGCTTTCTTT
14	TRBJ1-1	.	.	TRBV5-8	CASSFRGPGTEAFF	TGTGCCAGCAGCTTCCGCGGCCCGGGGACTGAAGCTTTCTTT
16	TRBJ2-1	.	.	TRBV28	CASRHSSAHSYNEQFF	TGTGCCAGCAGACACTCTAGCGCCCACTCCTACAATGAGCAGTTCTTC
13	TRBJ1-1	.	.	TRBV2	CASRGDVGTEAFF	TGTGCCAGCAGGGGAGACGTTGGCACTGAAGCTTTCTTT
14	TRBJ2-2	.	.	TRBV9	CASSVGPGTGELFF	TGTGCCAGCAGCGTAGGACCCGGCACCGGGGAGCTGTTTTTT
15	TRBJ2-5	.	.	TRBV2	CASSAKAENQETQYF	TGTGCCAGCAGTGCTAAGGCGGAGAACCAAGAGACCCAGTACTTC
15	TRBJ2-7	.	.	TRBV6-6	CASSYIVSRSYEQYF	TGTGCCAGCAGTTACATTGTAAGCAGGTCCTACGAGCAGTACTTC
14	TRBJ1-2	.	.	TRBV9	CASSVDPQGDGYTF	TGTGCCAGCAGCGTAGATCCTCAGGGCGATGGCTACACCTTC
16	TRBJ2-7	TRBD2	.	TRBV7-2	CASTRLAGATNYEQYF	TGTGCCAGCACTCGACTAGCGGGAGCAACCAACTACGAGCAGTACTTC
13	TRBJ1-1	.	.	TRBV6-1	CASSERGDTEAFF	TGTGCCAGCAGTGAGAGGGGAGACACTGAAGCTTTCTTT
14	TRBJ1-6	.	.	TRBV5-1	CASSPGQALSPLHF	TGCGCCAGCAGCCCGGGACAAGCCCTTTCACCCCTCCACTTT
13	TRBJ2-7	.	.	TRBV27	CASGSGDNYEQYF	TGTGCCAGCGGTAGCGGAGACAACTACGAGCAGTACTTC
13	TRBJ1-2	TRBD1	.	TRBV19	CASSRTGNYGYTF	TGTGCCAGTAGTAGGACAGGGAACTATGGCTACACCTTC
15	TRBJ2-3	TRBD2	.	TRBV5-1	CASSTGLAVTDTQYF	TGCGCCAGCAGCACGGGACTAGCGGTTACAGATACGCAGTATTTT
14	TRBJ2-3	.	.	TRBV4-2	CASSQVLSGDTQYF	TGTGCCAGCAGCCAAGTCTTATCGGGGGATACGCAGTATTTT
13	TRBJ2-7	TRBD1	.	TRBV18	CASSGQGSYEQYF	TGTGCCAGCTCCGGACAGGGGTCCTACGAGCAGTACTTC
15	TRBJ2-1	TRBD2	.	TRBV11-2	CASSRRLAGEDEQFF	TGTGCCAGCAGCCGAAGACTAGCGGGAGAGGATGAGCAGTTCTTC
14	TRBJ2-3	.	.	TRBV19	CASSRAGAGDTQYF	TGTGCCAGTAGTCGTGCGGGGGCGGGAGATACGCAGTATTTT
15	TRBJ1-2	.	.	TRBV5-4	CASSLDEIVDYGYTF	TGTGCCAGCAGCCTCGACGAAATAGTCGACTATGGCTACACCTTC
12	TRBJ2-5	.	.	TRBV30	CASEGSTETQYF	TGTGCCTCAGAGGGTTCGACAGAGACCCAGTACTTC
14	TRBJ2-1	.	.	TRBV19	CASSMAGDGDEQFF	TGTGCCAGTAGTATGGCCGGGGATGGGGATGAGCAGTTCTTC
15	TRBJ2-2	.	.	TRBV5-1	CASSLTPSNTGELFF	TGCGCCAGCAGCTTGACCCCCAGTAACACCGGGGAGCTGTTTTTT
12	TRBJ1-1	.	.	TRBV7-3	CASSSGGTEAFF	TGTGCCAGCAGCTCGGGGGGCACTGAAGCTTTCTTT
15	TRBJ2-4	.	.	TRBV7-3	CASSPEGGDKNIQYF	TGTGCCAGCAGCCCCGAGGGGGGGGACAAAAACATTCAGTACTTC
16	TRBJ2-3	TRBD2	.	TRBV19	CASSIFDWSGADTQYF	TGTGCCAGTAGTATTTTCGACTGGAGCGGGGCAGATACGCAGTATTTT
13	TRBJ2-5	.	.	TRBV28	CASSELGWETQYF	TGTGCCAGCAGTGAACTTGGGTGGGAGACCCAGTACTTC
12	TRBJ1-2	.	.	TRBV30	CAWSRTGYGYTF	TGTGCCTGGAGCCGGACTGGCTATGGCTACACCTTC
13	TRBJ1-3	.	once	TRBV6-1	CASSSGSGNTIYF	TGTGCCAGCAGCTCAGGGTCCGGAAACACCATATATTTT